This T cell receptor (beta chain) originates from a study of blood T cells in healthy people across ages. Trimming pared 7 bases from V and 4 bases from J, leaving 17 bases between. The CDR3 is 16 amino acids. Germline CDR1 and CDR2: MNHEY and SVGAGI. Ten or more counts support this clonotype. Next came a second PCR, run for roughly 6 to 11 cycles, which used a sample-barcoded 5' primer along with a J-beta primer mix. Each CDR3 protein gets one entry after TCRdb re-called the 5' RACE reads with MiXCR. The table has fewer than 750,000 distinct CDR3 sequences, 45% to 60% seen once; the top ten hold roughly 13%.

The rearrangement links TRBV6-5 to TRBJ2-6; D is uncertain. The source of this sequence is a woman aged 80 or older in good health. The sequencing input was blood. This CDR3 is CASKSHEALGANVLTF. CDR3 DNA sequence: TGTGCCAGCAAGAGTCACGAGGCGCTGGGGGCCAACGTCCTGACTTTC.